This TCR beta chain was identified in a study of identical twins. General study findings and limits: The models gave estimates that fell short of the out-of-frame TCR alpha sharing seen in monozygotic twins.

Healthy Caucasians alone served as donors. This clonotype was counted at least ten times. Antigen unknown. TCRdb reanalysed the 5' RACE reads using MiXCR and keeps one entry per CDR3 protein. Here the sample spans hundreds of thousands of distinct CDR3 sequences, 6.1% being singletons. Sequenced sample: naive T cells sorted from blood. This sequence originates from a man aged 18 to 29 in good health.

The CDR3 here is CSVQGDKTQYF. The CDR3 region has the DNA TGCAGCGTCCAGGGGGACAAGACCCAGTACTTC. The gene calls are TRBV29-1 and TRBJ2-5; 7 bases fit TRBD1. Germline CDR1 SQVTM, CDR2 ANQGSEA. With V trimmed by 6 bases and J by 6 bases, 4 bases remained unmatched. The CDR3 is made up of 11 amino acids.